A single sample is the source of the 18 T cell receptor beta chains below, sequenced in a study of vaccination effects on CD4 cells after COVID-19. The method was immunoSEQ multiplex PCR; TCRdb's version includes in-frame clones alone and lacks a portion of them. In the table there are fewer than 90,000 clones, under 80% of which are singletons. Expansion of antigen-specific CD4+ T cells with viral peptide pools was carried out by the ViraFEST assay before sequencing. Culture lasted around eleven days before CD4+ T cell isolation. The participants, recipients of two vaccine doses, got either BNT162b2 or mRNA-1273. The antigens for these receptors are not known. This material consisted of CD4+ T cells from PBMCs cultured with HCoV-OC43 spike peptides, taken after COVID-19 vaccination. Noted subset: HCoV-OC43 spike overlapping peptide pool stimulation. The receptors shown here come from a human donor who received a COVID-19 vaccine.

Only one count was recorded for this clone. The chain couples TRBV7-9 to TRBJ2-3; D is perhaps TRBD1 (6 bases). Germline-derived CDR1 and CDR2 are SEHNR and FQNEAQ (reference sequence). V was pared by 11 bases and J by 5 bases, with 14 bases between. The CDR3 runs to 12 residues. For the CDR3, the DNA is TGTGCCCCGGGACAAGGTGGAGATACGCAGTATTTT. It translates to CAPGQGGDTQYF.

The chain links TRBV6-5 to TRBJ2-2; weak D call: TRBD2 (5 bases). CDR1 is MNHEY, CDR2 SVGAGI, per germline. V was trimmed by 11 bases and J by 4 bases, leaving 17 bases between them. The CDR3 contains 14 residues. The chain's CDR3 is CASRDTLLTGELFF. The CDR3 nucleotides read TGTGCCTCCCGGGATACTCTACTCACCGGGGAGCTGTTTTTT.

This chain connects TRBV7-6 to TRBJ2-1, with D perhaps matching TRBD1 (6 bases). CDR3 length: 16 amino acids. Trimming cost V 7 bases and J 6 bases, with 22 bases left between them. The germline CDR1 and CDR2 sequences are SGHVS and FNYEAQ. DNA of the CDR3: TGTGCCAGCACCAGGGGACCTCTGGTCGACTCCAATGAGCAGTTCTTC. Its protein is CASTRGPLVDSNEQFF.

V gene TRBV5-1 combines with J gene TRBJ1-2; no firm D call. V was clipped by 0 bases and J by 8 bases, with 8 bases between them. This CDR3 has 12 amino acids. CDR1 and CDR2 (germline): SGHRS, YFSETQ. CDR3 sequence: CASSLAGEGYTF. As DNA, the CDR3 is TGCGCCAGCAGCTTGGCCGGCGAGGGCTACACCTTC.

This clone was detected only a few times. The chain carries TRBV19 and TRBJ1-1; 9 bases fit TRBD1. Trimming at V came to 5 bases and at J to 2 bases, leaving 9 bases not matched to a gene. The CDR3 totals 16 residues. In germline, CDR1 is LNHDA, CDR2 SQIVND (reference sequence). The CDR3 DNA reads as TGTGCCAGTAGTTTCTCCGGGACAGGGAGTAACACTGAAGCTTTCTTT. This codes for CASSFSGTGSNTEAFF. The whole variable domain, filled in from reference TRBV19 and TRBJ1-1, reads DGGITQSPKYLFRKEGQNVTLSCEQNLNHDAMYWYRQDPGQGLRLIYYSQIVNDFQKGDIAEGYSVSREKKESFPLTVTSAQKNPTAFYLCASSFSGTGSNTEAFFGQGTRLTVV.

The J gene is TRBJ2-1, the V gene TRBV5-4, with 16 bases that match TRBD2. The CDR3 extends over 16 amino acids. After removal of 4 bases from V and 4 bases from J, the junction contained 2 bases not matched to a gene. CDR1 is SGHNT, CDR2 YYREEE, per germline (reference sequence). CDR3 DNA: TGTGCCAGCAGCGGGACTAGCGGGGGGGCATACAATGAGCAGTTCTTC. It codes for CASSGTSGGAYNEQFF.

The chain is built from TRBV19 and TRBJ2-1; no clear D gene. Germline V gene lookup returns CDR1 LNHDA and CDR2 SQIVND (reference sequence). The CDR3 contains 15 residues. V shed 0 bases and J shed 6 bases, with 12 bases lying between them. The CDR3 DNA is TGTGCCAGTAGTATAGATTCGGCACGCCGCAATGAGCAGTTCTTC. It codes for CASSIDSARRNEQFF.

The chain couples TRBV19 to TRBJ1-6, with D hard to call. CDR3 size: 16 residues. CDR1 LNHDA and CDR2 SQIVND come from the germline V gene (reference sequence). The germline V and J ends were trimmed by 0 bases and 0 bases, with 6 bases remaining between them. This chain's CDR3 is CASSIDRGSYNSPLHF. The CDR3 region has the DNA TGTGCCAGTAGTATAGATCGAGGCTCCTATAATTCACCCCTCCACTTT.

The table lists this clone with a few counts. The genes are TRBV5-8 and TRBJ2-3; D possibly uses TRBD1 or TRBD2 (5 bases each). Trimming removed 10 bases at V and 8 bases at J, with 11 bases between. The germline gives CDR1 SGHTS, CDR2 YDEGEE. CDR3 size: 10 residues. The CDR3 loop reads CAAIGGTQYF. CDR3 DNA sequence: TGTGCCGCGATTGGGGGTACGCAGTATTTT. Using reference TRBV5-8 and TRBJ2-3 for the parts outside the CDR3, the full variable domain is EAGVTQSPTHLIKTRGQQATLRCSPISGHTSVYWYQQALGLGLQFLLWYDEGEERNRGNFPPRFSGRQFPNYSSELNVNALELEDSALYLCAAIGGTQYFGPGTRLTVL.

This chain connects TRBV6-6 to TRBJ1-1; a possible D gene is TRBD1 (6 bases). CDR3 size: 13 residues. Germline-derived CDR1 and CDR2 are MNHNY and SVGAGI (reference sequence). V shed 7 bases and J shed 7 bases, with 16 bases lying between them. The CDR3 region has the DNA TGTGCCAGCAACCTCGACAGGAAAGGTGAAGCTTTCTTT. Its translation is CASNLDRKGEAFF.

This chain joins TRBV28 and TRBJ1-2, with a possible D match to TRBD1 (5 bases). This CDR3 has 13 residues. V lost 5 bases and J 6 bases, leaving 13 bases between the germline ends. In germline, CDR1 is MDHEN, CDR2 SYDVKM. Here the CDR3 DNA reads TGTGCCAGCAGTGGGGACGGCCCCCATGGCTACACCTTC. The encoded protein is CASSGDGPHGYTF.

The chain employs TRBV5-8 and TRBJ1-1, with D hard to call. The CDR3 is made up of 14 amino acids. The germline V gene has CDR1 SGHTS and CDR2 YDEGEE. V lost 7 bases to trimming and J lost 0 bases, with 13 bases between them. DNA for the CDR3: TGTGCCAGCCCCGACTGGAGAATGAACACTGAAGCTTTCTTT. This encodes CASPDWRMNTEAFF.

The V call is TRBV15, the J call TRBJ1-2; a weak D match, TRBD1 (5 bases). Germline CDR1 reads LNHNV; CDR2 reads YYDKDF (reference sequence). V was pared by 1 base and J by 6 bases, with 9 bases between. The CDR3 is made up of 13 amino acids. In DNA, the CDR3 is TGTGCCACCAGCAGAGTCGGGGGTGATGGCTACACCTTC. Amino acid sequence: CATSRVGGDGYTF.

The genes are TRBV3-1 (or the pseudogene TRBV3-2) and TRBJ1-5, with D hard to call. The ends were cut back, 0 bases at V and 4 bases at J, with 13 bases in the middle. CDR1 is LGHDT and CDR2 is YNNKEL in the germline V gene (reference sequence). The CDR3 contains 16 residues. This CDR3 is CASSQEFRQTNQPQHF. The CDR3 DNA reads TGTGCCAGCAGCCAAGAATTTCGGCAAACTAATCAGCCCCAGCATTTT.

The rearrangement uses TRBV5-6 and TRBJ2-5, with TRBD1 identical over 8 bases. Germline V gene lookup returns CDR1 SGHDT and CDR2 YYEEEE. J was trimmed by 4 bases and V by 4 bases; bases with no gene match: 9. The CDR3 runs 15 residues. This CDR3 is CASSIRQGLRETQYF. The CDR3 nucleotides read TGTGCCAGCAGCATCAGACAGGGGCTACGAGAGACCCAGTACTTC. Variable domain in full (rest from reference TRBV5-6 and TRBJ2-5): DAGVTQSPTHLIKTRGQQVTLRCSPKSGHDTVSWYQQALGQGPQFIFQYYEEEERQRGNFPDRFSGHQFPNYSSELNVNALLLGDSALYLCASSIRQGLRETQYFGPGTRLLVL.

The chain has TRBV10-1 and TRBJ2-2, with a possible D match to TRBD1 (5 bases). CDR3 length: 13 amino acids. CDR1 is WNHNN and CDR2 is SYGVQD in the germline V gene (reference sequence). V was trimmed by 10 bases and J by 7 bases, leaving 16 bases between them. The CDR3 DNA reads TGCGCCACCGAACCTAGAACAGGCGGGGAGCTGTTTTTT. Translating gives CATEPRTGGELFF.

The genes are TRBV12-3 or TRBV12-4 and TRBJ1-1, with D uncertain. The CDR3 runs to 13 residues. The V and J ends lost 1 base and 7 bases respectively, with 10 bases between them. DNA of the CDR3: TGTGCCAGCAGTTTAGAAGGTAAAATTGAAGCTTTCTTT. The encoded protein is CASSLEGKIEAFF.

This clone was observed many times. The chain links TRBV19 to TRBJ1-2; D gene uncertain. Germline V gene data show CDR1 as LNHDA and CDR2 as SQIVND (reference sequence). The CDR3 loop spans 12 amino acids. Trimming took off 5 bases at V and 2 bases at J, with 6 bases between the two ends. Here the CDR3 reads CASSYMNYGYTF. DNA of the CDR3: TGTGCCAGTAGTTACATGAACTATGGCTACACCTTC.